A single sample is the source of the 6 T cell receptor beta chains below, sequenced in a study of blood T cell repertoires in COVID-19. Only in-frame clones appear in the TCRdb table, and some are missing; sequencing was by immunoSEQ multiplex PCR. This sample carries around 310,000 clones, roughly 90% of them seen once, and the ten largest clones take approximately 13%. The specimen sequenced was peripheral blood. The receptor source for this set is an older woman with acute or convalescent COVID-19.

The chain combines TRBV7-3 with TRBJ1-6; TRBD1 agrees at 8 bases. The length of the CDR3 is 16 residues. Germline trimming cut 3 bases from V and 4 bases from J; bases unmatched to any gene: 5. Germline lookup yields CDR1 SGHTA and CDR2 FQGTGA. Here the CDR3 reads CASSLTGERYNSPLHF. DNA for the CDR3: TGTGCCAGCAGCTTGACAGGGGAGAGGTATAATTCACCCCTCCACTTT. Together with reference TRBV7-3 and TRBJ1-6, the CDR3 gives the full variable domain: GAGVSQTPSNKVTEKGKYVELRCDPISGHTALYWYRQSLGQGPEFLIYFQGTGAADDSGLPNDRFFAVRPEGSVSTLKIQRTERGDSAVYLCASSLTGERYNSPLHFGNGTRLTVT.

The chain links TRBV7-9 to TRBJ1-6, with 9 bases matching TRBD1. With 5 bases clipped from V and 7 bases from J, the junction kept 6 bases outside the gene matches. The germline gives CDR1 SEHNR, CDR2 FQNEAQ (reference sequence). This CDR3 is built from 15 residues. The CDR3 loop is CASSPTGGPNSPLHF. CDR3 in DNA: TGTGCCAGCAGCCCCACAGGGGGCCCCAATTCACCCCTCCACTTT.

CDR3 amino acids: CASSPGLTPSYNEQFF. For the CDR3, the DNA is TGTGCCAGCAGTCCGGGACTAACCCCCTCATATAATGAGCAGTTCTTC. This chain links TRBV27 with TRBJ2-1; 7 nucleotides align to TRBD2. J was trimmed by 7 bases and V by 5 bases; bases with no gene match: 14. This CDR3 contains 16 residues. Germline CDR1 reads MNHEY; CDR2 reads SMNVEV (reference sequence).

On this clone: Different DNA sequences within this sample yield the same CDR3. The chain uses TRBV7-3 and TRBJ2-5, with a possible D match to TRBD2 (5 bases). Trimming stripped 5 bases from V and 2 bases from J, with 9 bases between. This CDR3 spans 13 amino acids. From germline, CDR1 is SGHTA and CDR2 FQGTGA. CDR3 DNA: TGTGCCAGCAGCCCAAGCGGTCAAGAGACCCAGTACTTC. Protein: CASSPSGQETQYF. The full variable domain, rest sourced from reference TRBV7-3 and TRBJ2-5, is GAGVSQTPSNKVTEKGKYVELRCDPISGHTALYWYRQSLGQGPEFLIYFQGTGAADDSGLPNDRFFAVRPEGSVSTLKIQRTERGDSAVYLCASSPSGQETQYFGPGTRLLVL.

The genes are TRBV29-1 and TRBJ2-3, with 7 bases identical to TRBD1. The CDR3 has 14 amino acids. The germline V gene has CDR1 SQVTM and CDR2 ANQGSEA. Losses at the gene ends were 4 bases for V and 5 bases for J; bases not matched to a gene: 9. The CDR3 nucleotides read TGCAGCGTTGTACTGCCGACAGGGTTAGATACGCAGTATTTT. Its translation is CSVVLPTGLDTQYF.

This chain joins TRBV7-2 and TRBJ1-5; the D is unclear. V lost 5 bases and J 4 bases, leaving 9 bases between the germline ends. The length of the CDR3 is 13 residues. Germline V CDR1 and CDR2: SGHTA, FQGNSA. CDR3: CASSTTKNQPQHF. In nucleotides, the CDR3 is TGTGCCAGCAGCACGACTAAGAATCAGCCCCAGCATTTT.